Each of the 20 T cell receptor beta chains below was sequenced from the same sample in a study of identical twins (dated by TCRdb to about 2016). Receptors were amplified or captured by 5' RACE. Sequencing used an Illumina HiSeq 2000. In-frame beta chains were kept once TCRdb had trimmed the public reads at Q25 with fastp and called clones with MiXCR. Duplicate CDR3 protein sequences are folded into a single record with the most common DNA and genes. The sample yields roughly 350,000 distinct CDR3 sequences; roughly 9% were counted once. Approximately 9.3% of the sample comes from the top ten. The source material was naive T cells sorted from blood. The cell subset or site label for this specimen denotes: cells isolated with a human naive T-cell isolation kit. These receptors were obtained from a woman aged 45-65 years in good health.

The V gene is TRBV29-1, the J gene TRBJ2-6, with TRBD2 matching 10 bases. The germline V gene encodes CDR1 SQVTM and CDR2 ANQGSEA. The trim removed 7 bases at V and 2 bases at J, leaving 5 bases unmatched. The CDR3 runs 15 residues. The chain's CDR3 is CSALAGVAGANVLTF. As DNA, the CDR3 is TGCAGCGCCCTAGCGGGAGTGGCTGGGGCCAACGTCCTGACTTTC.

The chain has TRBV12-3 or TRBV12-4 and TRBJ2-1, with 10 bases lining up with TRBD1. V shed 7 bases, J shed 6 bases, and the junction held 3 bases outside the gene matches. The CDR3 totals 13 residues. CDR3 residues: CASMGTGVNEQFF. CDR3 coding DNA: TGTGCCAGCATGGGGACAGGGGTCAATGAGCAGTTCTTC.

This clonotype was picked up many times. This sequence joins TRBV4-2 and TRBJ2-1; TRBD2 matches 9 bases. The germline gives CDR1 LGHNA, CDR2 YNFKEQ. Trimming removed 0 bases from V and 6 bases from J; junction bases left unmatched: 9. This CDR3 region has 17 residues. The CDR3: CASSQDSVRLAVNEQFF. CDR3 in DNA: TGTGCCAGCAGCCAAGATTCTGTGAGACTAGCGGTCAATGAGCAGTTCTTC.

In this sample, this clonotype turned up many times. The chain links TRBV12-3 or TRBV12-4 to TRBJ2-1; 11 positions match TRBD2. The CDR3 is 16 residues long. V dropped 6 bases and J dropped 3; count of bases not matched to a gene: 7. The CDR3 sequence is CASSPGGLAVYNEQFF. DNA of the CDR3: TGTGCCAGCAGCCCAGGGGGACTAGCGGTCTACAATGAGCAGTTCTTC.

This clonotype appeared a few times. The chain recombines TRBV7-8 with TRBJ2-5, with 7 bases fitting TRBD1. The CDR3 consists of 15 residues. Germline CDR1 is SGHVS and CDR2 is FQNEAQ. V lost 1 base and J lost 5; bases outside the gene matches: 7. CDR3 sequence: CASSLGSARGETQYF. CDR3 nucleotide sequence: TGTGCCAGCAGCTTAGGCTCGGCCAGGGGGGAGACCCAGTACTTC.

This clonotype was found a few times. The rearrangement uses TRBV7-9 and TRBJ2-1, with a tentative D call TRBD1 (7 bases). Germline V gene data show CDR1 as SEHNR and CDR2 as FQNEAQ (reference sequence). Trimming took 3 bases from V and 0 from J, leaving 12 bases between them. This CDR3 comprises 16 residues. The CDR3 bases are TGTGCCAGCAGCTTGGACCAGGGGGGCTCCTACAATGAGCAGTTCTTC. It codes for CASSLDQGGSYNEQFF. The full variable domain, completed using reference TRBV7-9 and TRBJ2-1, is DTGVSQNPRHKITKRGQNVTFRCDPISEHNRLYWYRQTLGQGPEFLTYFQNEAQLEKSRLLSDRFSAERPKGSFSTLEIQRTEQGDSAMYLCASSLDQGGSYNEQFFGPGTRLTVL.

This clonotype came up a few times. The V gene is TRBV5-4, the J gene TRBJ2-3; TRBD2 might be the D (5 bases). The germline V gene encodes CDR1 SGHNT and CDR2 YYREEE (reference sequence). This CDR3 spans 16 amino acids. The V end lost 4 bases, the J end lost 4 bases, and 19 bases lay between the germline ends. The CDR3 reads CASSQAGGRPADTQYF. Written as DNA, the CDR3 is TGTGCCAGCAGCCAAGCCGGAGGCCGCCCGGCAGATACGCAGTATTTT.

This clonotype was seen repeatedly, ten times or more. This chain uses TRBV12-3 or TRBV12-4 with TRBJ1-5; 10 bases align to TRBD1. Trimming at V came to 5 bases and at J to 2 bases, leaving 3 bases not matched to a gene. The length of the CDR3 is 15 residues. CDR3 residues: CASSPGTGGNQPQHF. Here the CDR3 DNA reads TGTGCCAGCAGTCCGGGGACAGGGGGCAATCAGCCCCAGCATTTT.

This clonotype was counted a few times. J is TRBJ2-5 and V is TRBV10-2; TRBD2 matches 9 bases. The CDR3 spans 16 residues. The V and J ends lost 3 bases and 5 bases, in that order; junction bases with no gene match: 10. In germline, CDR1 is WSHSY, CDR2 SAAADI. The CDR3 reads CASSEPAGGGGETQYF. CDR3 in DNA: TGCGCCAGCAGTGAACCAGCGGGAGGCGGGGGGGAGACCCAGTACTTC.

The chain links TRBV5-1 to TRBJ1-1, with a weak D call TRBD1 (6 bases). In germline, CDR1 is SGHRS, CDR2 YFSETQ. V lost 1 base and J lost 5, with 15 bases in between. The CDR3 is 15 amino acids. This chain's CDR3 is CASSLRSGGGTEAFF. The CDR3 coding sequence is TGCGCCAGCAGCTTGCGGTCGGGAGGGGGGACTGAAGCTTTCTTT.

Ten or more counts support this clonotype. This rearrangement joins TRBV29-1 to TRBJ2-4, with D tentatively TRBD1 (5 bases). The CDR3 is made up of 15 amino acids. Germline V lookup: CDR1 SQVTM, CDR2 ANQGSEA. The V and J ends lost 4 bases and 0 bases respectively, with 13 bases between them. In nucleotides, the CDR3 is TGCAGCGTTGTCAGGGTCTCAGTAGCCAAAAACATTCAGTACTTC. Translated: CSVVRVSVAKNIQYF.

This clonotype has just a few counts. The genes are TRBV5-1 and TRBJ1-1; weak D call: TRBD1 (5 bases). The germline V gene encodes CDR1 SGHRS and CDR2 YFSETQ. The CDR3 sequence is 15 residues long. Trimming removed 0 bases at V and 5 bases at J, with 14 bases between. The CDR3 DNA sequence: TGCGCCAGCAGCTTGGCGCAGGGAAGTGATACTGAAGCTTTCTTT. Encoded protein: CASSLAQGSDTEAFF.

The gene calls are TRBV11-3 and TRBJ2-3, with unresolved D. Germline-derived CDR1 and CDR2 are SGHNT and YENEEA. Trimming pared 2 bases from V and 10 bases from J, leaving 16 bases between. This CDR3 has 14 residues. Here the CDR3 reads CASSLTIFFRAQYF. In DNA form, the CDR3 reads TGTGCCAGCAGCTTAACCATTTTTTTCCGGGCGCAGTATTTT.

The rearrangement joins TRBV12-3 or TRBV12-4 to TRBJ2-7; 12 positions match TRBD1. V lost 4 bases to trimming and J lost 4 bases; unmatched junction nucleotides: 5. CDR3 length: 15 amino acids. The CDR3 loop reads CASSSRDRGRYEQYF. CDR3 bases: TGTGCCAGCAGTTCCCGGGACAGGGGGCGATACGAGCAGTACTTC.

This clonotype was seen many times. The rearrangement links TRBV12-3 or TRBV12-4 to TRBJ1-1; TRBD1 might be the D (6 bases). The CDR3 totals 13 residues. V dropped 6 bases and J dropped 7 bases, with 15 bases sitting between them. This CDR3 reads CASSLQGPSEAFF. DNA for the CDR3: TGTGCCAGCAGCCTACAGGGACCGAGTGAAGCTTTCTTT.

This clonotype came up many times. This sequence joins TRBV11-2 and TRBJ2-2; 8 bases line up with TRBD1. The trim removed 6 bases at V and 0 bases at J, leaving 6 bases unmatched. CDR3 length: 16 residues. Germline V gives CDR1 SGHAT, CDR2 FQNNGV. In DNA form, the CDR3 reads TGTGCCAGCAGAAATAACAGGGGGACGAACACCGGGGAGCTGTTTTTT. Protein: CASRNNRGTNTGELFF.

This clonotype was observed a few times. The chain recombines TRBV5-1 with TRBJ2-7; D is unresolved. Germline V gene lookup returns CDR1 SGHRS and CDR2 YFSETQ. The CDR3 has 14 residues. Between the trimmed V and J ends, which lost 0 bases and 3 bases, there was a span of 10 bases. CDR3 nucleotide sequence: TGCGCCAGCAGCTTGGCCGGATGGAACTACGAGCAGTACTTC. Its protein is CASSLAGWNYEQYF.

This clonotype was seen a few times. CDR3 in DNA: TGTGCCAGCAGTTATTTTCCCAGCATGAACACTGAAGCTTTCTTT. Amino acid sequence: CASSYFPSMNTEAFF. The chain is built from TRBV6-5 and TRBJ1-1; no reliable D call. The CDR3 totals 15 residues. Germline assignment: CDR1 MNHEY and CDR2 SVGAGI. Trimming cost V 3 bases and J 0 bases, with 11 bases left between them.

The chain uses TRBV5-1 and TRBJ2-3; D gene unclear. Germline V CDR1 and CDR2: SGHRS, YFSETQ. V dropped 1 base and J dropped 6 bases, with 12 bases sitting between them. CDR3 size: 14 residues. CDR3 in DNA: TGCGCCAGCAGCTTGAGGCCGAACACGGATACGCAGTATTTT. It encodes CASSLRPNTDTQYF.

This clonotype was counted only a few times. CDR3: CASSPGDSTDTQYF. CDR3 nucleotide sequence: TGCGCCAGCAGCCCAGGGGACTCCACAGATACGCAGTATTTT. J is TRBJ2-3 and V is TRBV4-1, with D perhaps given as TRBD1 or TRBD2 (6 bases each). V lost 4 bases and J 2 bases, leaving 10 bases between the germline ends. This CDR3 region has 14 residues. Looked up from germline, CDR1 is MGHRA and CDR2 is YSYEKL.